The 27 T cell receptor beta chains below were found in one sample sequenced in a study of CD8 T cells in Susac syndrome. Random hexamers were used to reverse transcribe roughly 0.45 to 1 ug of RNA. TCRdb re-derived calls from the immunoSEQ multiplex PCR reads in MiXCR, one entry per CDR3 protein. The sample contains approximately 74,000 distinct CDR3 sequences, approximately 93% of which appear only once. The sequenced material came from CD8+ T cells from PBMCs. The receptors come from a human donor with Susac syndrome.

The V and J genes are TRBV5-4 and TRBJ2-7, with D perhaps TRBD1 or TRBD2 (6 bases each). V was clipped by 3 bases and J by 7 bases, with 17 bases between them. Germline V gene lookup returns CDR1 SGHNT and CDR2 YYREEE (reference sequence). This CDR3 region has 14 residues. The CDR3 loop reads CASSSGDTPTEQYF. For the CDR3, the DNA is TGTGCCAGCAGCTCGGGGGACACACCTACAGAGCAGTACTTC.

Points on this clonotype: At one end, the junction sequence differs from germline, possibly due to a read error. The V and J genes are TRBV29-1 and TRBJ2-3, with 10 bases lining up with TRBD1. The CDR3 is 16 amino acids. CDR1 and CDR2 (germline): SQVTM, ANQGSEA. The CDR3 nucleotides read TGCAGCGTCGAAGGGACAGGGGTTGGTTTCACAGATACGCAGTATTTT. Translated: CSVEGTGVGFTDTQYF.

This chain connects TRBV20-1 to TRBJ1-1, with D uncertain. V was pared by 5 bases and J by 0 bases, with 13 bases between. CDR3 length: 14 amino acids. CDR1 and CDR2 (germline): DFQATT, SNEGSKA (reference sequence). CDR3 loop: CSARSGPMNTEAFF. The CDR3 region has the DNA TGCAGTGCTCGTTCCGGTCCCATGAACACTGAAGCTTTCTTT.

The chain recombines TRBV12-3 or TRBV12-4 with TRBJ2-1; 7 positions match TRBD1. With 6 bases clipped from V and 6 bases from J, the junction kept 5 bases outside the gene matches. The CDR3 spans 13 residues. CDR3 protein: CASSQDRANEQFF. The CDR3 DNA follows: TGTGCCAGCAGCCAAGACAGGGCCAATGAGCAGTTCTTC.

J is TRBJ2-3 and V is TRBV28, with 7 bases fitting TRBD1. The CDR3 totals 15 residues. Germline V CDR1 and CDR2: MDHEN, SYDVKM. V shed 5 bases and J 0 bases; nucleotides not matched to a gene: 5. The CDR3 nucleotides read TGTGCCAGCAGTATAGGGACAGCTAGCACAGATACGCAGTATTTT. Encoded protein: CASSIGTASTDTQYF. The variable domain in full, completed from reference TRBV28 and TRBJ2-3, reads DVKVTQSSRYLVKRTGEKVFLECVQDMDHENMFWYRQDPGLGLRLIYFSYDVKMKEKGDIPEGYSVSREKKERFSLILESASTNQTSMYLCASSIGTASTDTQYFGPGTRLTVL.

The gene calls are TRBV7-9 and TRBJ2-5; the D is unclear. This CDR3 has 14 residues. Germline-derived CDR1 and CDR2 are SEHNR and FQNEAQ (reference sequence). Trimming removed 1 base at V and 1 base at J, with 7 bases between. CDR3: CASSLVEAQETQYF. The CDR3 DNA reads TGTGCCAGCAGCTTAGTTGAAGCCCAAGAGACCCAGTACTTC.

This chain joins TRBV20-1 and TRBJ2-2, with 7 bases aligning to TRBD2. The CDR3 loop spans 14 amino acids. Per germline, CDR1 DFQATT and CDR2 SNEGSKA (reference sequence). After removal of 1 base from V and 7 bases from J, the junction contained 6 bases not matched to a gene. CDR3 sequence (DNA): TGCAGTGCTAGAGGTGGGAGGGACGGCGGGGAGCTGTTTTTT. Encoded protein: CSARGGRDGGELFF.

The chain combines TRBV19 with TRBJ2-1, with a possible D match to TRBD2 (5 bases). The V gene lost 9 bases and the J gene lost 0 bases, with 12 bases spanning the gap. This CDR3 has 14 amino acids. Germline-derived CDR1 and CDR2 are LNHDA and SQIVND (reference sequence). The CDR3 loop is CASTSTSSYNEQFF. In nucleotides, the CDR3 is TGTGCCAGCACTTCAACTAGCTCCTACAATGAGCAGTTCTTC.

The chain carries TRBV4-3 and TRBJ1-2, with D unresolved. Germline V gene data show CDR1 as LGHNA and CDR2 as YSLEER. Trimming took 3 bases from V and 2 from J, leaving 7 bases between them. The length of the CDR3 is 13 residues. The CDR3: CASSQVDNYGYTF. The CDR3, as DNA: TGCGCCAGCAGCCAGGTTGACAACTATGGCTACACCTTC.

This clonotype is a singleton in its sample. The chain carries TRBV7-9 and TRBJ1-2, with TRBD1 as a possible D gene (6 bases). The CDR3 has 14 amino acids. The V end was cut by 3 bases, the J end by 8 bases, with 16 bases between. Germline V CDR1 and CDR2: SEHNR, FQNEAQ (reference sequence). In DNA, the CDR3 is TGTGCCAGCAGCTTCACAACAGGGATGGGAGGCTACACCTTC. Residues: CASSFTTGMGGYTF.

The rearrangement uses TRBV29-1 and TRBJ2-4; no reliable D call. Per germline, CDR1 SQVTM and CDR2 ANQGSEA. The V gene lost 0 bases and the J gene lost 1 base, with 4 bases spanning the gap. This CDR3 contains 13 residues. The CDR3 loop is CSVEDEAKNIQYF. The CDR3, as DNA: TGCAGCGTTGAAGATGAGGCCAAAAACATTCAGTACTTC.

The chain links TRBV12-3 or TRBV12-4 to TRBJ2-1; D unresolved. The CDR3 runs to 12 residues. Trimming stripped 4 bases from V and 7 bases from J, with 8 bases between. CDR3 loop: CASSSVGNEQFF. The DNA for the CDR3 is TGTGCCAGCAGTTCAGTTGGGAATGAGCAGTTCTTC.

The chain recombines TRBV2 with TRBJ2-1; no clear D gene. Looked up from germline, CDR1 is SNHLY and CDR2 is FYNNEI. The CDR3 sequence is 14 residues long. The V end was cut by 9 bases, the J end by 0 bases, with 12 bases between. The CDR3 sequence is CASGDSSSYNEQFF. CDR3 coding DNA: TGTGCCAGTGGTGACTCGAGCTCCTACAATGAGCAGTTCTTC.

The chain is built from TRBV28 and TRBJ2-6; D is unresolved. Trimming stripped 4 bases from V and 2 bases from J, with 3 bases between. CDR1 MDHEN and CDR2 SYDVKM come from the germline V gene. The CDR3 extends over 13 amino acids. The CDR3 loop is CASSSTGANVLTF. The CDR3 DNA sequence: TGTGCCAGCAGTTCGACTGGGGCCAACGTCCTGACTTTC.

As DNA, the CDR3 is TGCGCCAGCAGCTTCCCGGGACTAGCGGGGCAAGAGACCCAGTACTTC. Amino acids: CASSFPGLAGQETQYF. The chain has TRBV5-1 and TRBJ2-5, with 13 bases that match TRBD2. The CDR3 length is 16 residues. CDR1 is SGHRS and CDR2 is YFSETQ in the germline V gene. V trimming: 2 bases; J trimming: 2 bases; junction bases outside the gene matches: 3.

The V and J genes are TRBV27 and TRBJ1-2, with D maybe TRBD1 (5 bases). The germline V gene encodes CDR1 MNHEY and CDR2 SMNVEV (reference sequence). The V end lost 4 bases, the J end lost 7 bases, and 13 bases lay between the germline ends. The CDR3 runs to 13 residues. The CDR3 loop is CASSSTAPGGYTF. DNA for the CDR3: TGTGCCAGCAGTTCGACAGCCCCAGGTGGCTACACCTTC.

This clonotype was observed a single time. The chain carries TRBV6-5 and TRBJ2-7; a possible D gene is TRBD1 (6 bases). V was shortened by 3 bases and J by 0 bases, with 9 bases between the two germline ends. CDR1 MNHEY and CDR2 SVGAGI come from the germline V gene. The CDR3 has 14 residues. As DNA, the CDR3 is TGTGCCAGCAGTTATGGACAGACCTCCTACGAGCAGTACTTC. It is translated as CASSYGQTSYEQYF.

The rearrangement links TRBV27 to TRBJ2-5; D unresolved. Trimming cost V 6 bases and J 1 base, with 9 bases left between them. Germline V gene data show CDR1 as MNHEY and CDR2 as SMNVEV (reference sequence). CDR3 length: 13 residues. As DNA, the CDR3 is TGTGCCAGCAGGACGTGGCCCCAAGAGACCCAGTACTTC. This gives the protein CASRTWPQETQYF.

The rearrangement joins TRBV15 to TRBJ1-1; possible D gene TRBD1, 5 bases. There are 16 residues in the CDR3. The germline CDR1 and CDR2 sequences are LNHNV and YYDKDF (reference sequence). The V end lost 1 base, the J end lost 3 bases, and 15 bases lay between the germline ends. CDR3: CATSRALEGSDTEAFF. CDR3 in DNA: TGTGCCACCAGCAGAGCCCTCGAGGGGTCGGACACTGAAGCTTTCTTT.

CDR3 sequence reads: CATSETEEGTDTQYF. DNA for the CDR3: TGTGCCACCAGTGAAACCGAGGAGGGCACAGATACGCAGTATTTT. This chain uses TRBV24-1 with TRBJ2-3; a possible D gene is TRBD2 (5 bases). The CDR3 covers 15 residues. CDR1 is KGHDR, CDR2 SFDVKD, per germline. V lost 4 bases to trimming and J lost 1 base, with 11 bases between them.

J is TRBJ2-7 and V is TRBV4-3; the D gene is possibly TRBD1 (6 bases). The germline CDR1 and CDR2 sequences are LGHNA and YSLEER. This CDR3 contains 13 residues. V was pared by 5 bases and J by 3 bases, with 11 bases between. The CDR3 here is CASSTRTDYEQYF. Here the CDR3 DNA reads TGCGCCAGCAGCACGCGGACAGACTACGAGCAGTACTTC.

The chain combines TRBV28 with TRBJ2-7; the match to TRBD1 covers 8 bases. Unmatched junction bases numbered 9, after V lost 5 bases and J lost 3 bases. Germline values: CDR1 MDHEN, CDR2 SYDVKM. The CDR3 covers 15 residues. CDR3 DNA sequence: TGTGCCAGCAGTCCACAGGGGGGTAGGGGCTACGAGCAGTACTTC. Its protein is CASSPQGGRGYEQYF.

The chain uses TRBV4-2 and TRBJ2-7; D call uncertain. The CDR3 is made up of 13 amino acids. Germline CDR1 is LGHNA and CDR2 is YNFKEQ. The germline V and J ends were trimmed by 1 base and 4 bases, with 8 bases remaining between them. The CDR3 sequence is CASSQATSYEQYF. The CDR3 DNA reads as TGTGCCAGCAGCCAAGCCACCTCTTACGAGCAGTACTTC.

This sequence joins TRBV5-6 and TRBJ2-5; possible D gene TRBD1, 6 bases. The germline V gene encodes CDR1 SGHDT and CDR2 YYEEEE. The CDR3 has 14 amino acids. Between the trimmed V and J ends, which lost 0 bases and 5 bases, there was a span of 11 bases. This CDR3 is CASSLEWQGETQYF. The CDR3 nucleotides read TGTGCCAGCAGCTTGGAGTGGCAGGGGGAGACCCAGTACTTC. The whole variable domain, remainder taken from reference TRBV5-6 and TRBJ2-5, is DAGVTQSPTHLIKTRGQQVTLRCSPKSGHDTVSWYQQALGQGPQFIFQYYEEEERQRGNFPDRFSGHQFPNYSSELNVNALLLGDSALYLCASSLEWQGETQYFGPGTRLLVL.

V is TRBV6-5 and J is TRBJ2-5; 8 bases agree with TRBD2. The trim removed 4 bases at V and 3 bases at J, leaving 7 bases unmatched. This CDR3 has 15 amino acids. Per the germline V gene, CDR1 is MNHEY and CDR2 is SVGAGI. The CDR3 region has the DNA TGTGCCAGCAGTTTTGGGACTAGTCCGAAAGAGACCCAGTACTTC. Protein: CASSFGTSPKETQYF.

The CDR3 spells CASSFGDRNEQFF. CDR3 DNA: TGTGCCAGCAGTTTCGGGGATCGGAATGAGCAGTTCTTC. This sequence joins TRBV6-5 and TRBJ2-1; TRBD2 might be the D (5 bases). V was cut by 4 bases and J by 7 bases, with 11 bases left in between. The CDR3 sequence is 13 residues long. CDR1 is MNHEY, CDR2 SVGAGI, per germline.

V and J are TRBV25-1 and TRBJ2-1, with D maybe TRBD2 (5 bases). The germline V gene has CDR1 MGHDK and CDR2 SYGVNS. Trimming took 1 base from V and 8 from J, leaving 15 bases between them. The CDR3 consists of 15 residues. For the CDR3, the DNA is TGTGCCAGCAGTGAATCCCCGGAGGTACCTCATGAGCAGTTCTTC. Translation: CASSESPEVPHEQFF.